These 9 T cell receptor beta chains share one sample of origin, sequenced in a study of cytomegalovirus exposure and HLA in healthy donors (dated by TCRdb to about 2017). Libraries were built with the immunoSEQ multiplex PCR assay. This immuneACCESS table, as held by TCRdb, lists in-frame sequences with V and J called but not all clones. Of the missing ones, under half trace to an unresolved V gene in checked studies; the others have no known cause. The sample contains tens of thousands of clones, 92% of them found a single time. The ten largest account for about 1.2% of the sample. The specimen was PBMCs. These receptors all come from a woman between 18 and 30 years old in good health and CMV-seronegative.

This chain connects TRBV6-5 to TRBJ2-7, with 9 bases lining up with TRBD1. Germline trimming cut 5 bases from V and 7 bases from J; bases unmatched to any gene: 6. The CDR3 has 13 residues. The germline V gene encodes CDR1 MNHEY and CDR2 SVGAGI. CDR3 in DNA: TGTGCCAGCAGTCGGACAGGGGCGCGGGAGCAGTACTTC. This sequence encodes CASSRTGAREQYF.

V and J are TRBV5-1 and TRBJ1-1; 7 nucleotides match TRBD1. Germline values: CDR1 SGHRS, CDR2 YFSETQ. This CDR3 contains 16 residues. Losses at the gene ends were 3 bases for V and 2 bases for J; bases not matched to a gene: 10. The CDR3 spells CASSSRPGQSNTEAFF. Written as DNA, the CDR3 is TGCGCCAGCAGCTCAAGGCCGGGACAGTCAAACACTGAAGCTTTCTTT.

V gene TRBV11-3 combines with J gene TRBJ2-3, with TRBD2 matching 8 bases. This CDR3 comprises 16 residues. CDR1 is SGHNT, CDR2 YENEEA, per germline. V shed 0 bases and J 3 bases; nucleotides not matched to a gene: 5. CDR3 in amino acids: CASSLDPGGGTDTQYF. DNA of the CDR3: TGTGCCAGCAGCTTAGATCCGGGGGGGGGAACAGATACGCAGTATTTT.

This chain joins TRBV6-5 and TRBJ1-1, with D perhaps TRBD1 (5 bases). This CDR3 contains 13 residues. Germline V lookup: CDR1 MNHEY, CDR2 SVGAGI. Trimming cost V 6 bases and J 6 bases, with 14 bases left between them. CDR3 sequence: CASSLSRAAEAFF. Written as DNA, the CDR3 is TGTGCCAGCAGCCTATCCAGGGCAGCTGAAGCTTTCTTT.

This chain links TRBV6-5 with TRBJ2-5; TRBD2 agrees at 9 bases. CDR1 MNHEY and CDR2 SVGAGI come from the germline V gene. There are 16 residues in the CDR3. Trimming took 2 bases from V and 5 from J; bases not matched to a gene: 9. For the CDR3, the DNA is TGTGCCAGCAGTTACATATCTAGCGGGGACTGGGAGACCCAGTACTTC. Translated: CASSYISSGDWETQYF.

V gene TRBV6-1 combines with J gene TRBJ1-5; D ambiguous. The CDR3 is 15 residues long. Per the germline V gene, CDR1 is MNHNS and CDR2 is SASEGT. Trimming stripped 5 bases from V and 5 bases from J, with 16 bases between. CDR3 DNA sequence: TGTGCCAGCAGTCGCCTGGACGGAGGATATCAGCCCCAGCATTTT. Translating gives CASSRLDGGYQPQHF.

The chain is built from TRBV29-1 and TRBJ1-2; no reliable D call. Looked up from germline, CDR1 is SQVTM and CDR2 is ANQGSEA. The ends were cut back, 2 bases at V and 0 bases at J, with 7 bases in the middle. This CDR3 is 13 amino acids long. The CDR3 loop is CSVELSANYGYTF. The CDR3 bases are TGCAGCGTTGAATTGTCAGCTAACTATGGCTACACCTTC. Full variable domain (remainder filled in from reference TRBV29-1 and TRBJ1-2): SAVISQKPSRDICQRGTSLTIQCQVDSQVTMMFWYRQQPGQSLTLIATANQGSEATYESGFVIDKFPISRPNLTFSTLTVSNMSPEDSSIYLCSVELSANYGYTFGSGTRLTVV.

The chain uses TRBV9 and TRBJ2-5; 14 bases are a match to TRBD2. The CDR3 runs to 17 residues. With V trimmed by 4 bases and J by 5 bases, 10 bases remained unmatched. Germline V gene sequence: CDR1 SGDLS, CDR2 YYNGEE. Here the CDR3 reads CASSPGAWTSGRETQYF. DNA of the CDR3: TGTGCCAGCAGCCCGGGGGCTTGGACTAGCGGGAGGGAGACCCAGTACTTC.

The DNA for the CDR3 is TGTGCCAGCAGCCAAGGGCTAGACTACAATGAGCAGTTCTTC. Translated, it gives CASSQGLDYNEQFF. The chain recombines TRBV4-2 with TRBJ2-1, with unresolved D. V was shortened by 1 base and J by 3 bases, with 7 bases between the two germline ends. The CDR3 covers 14 residues. The germline CDR1 and CDR2 sequences are LGHNA and YNFKEQ.